The 20 T cell receptor beta chains reported below all come from one sample, sequenced in a study of shared clonotypes between healthy human individuals. Produced via immunoSEQ multiplex PCR; TCRdb's table is partial and in-frame only. The table lists around 1.1 million clones, around three quarters of them singletons. Sequencing input: memory CD4+ T cells from PBMCs. Subset reported: CD45RA-negative fraction. The receptor set was obtained from a man aged 18 to 30 in good health. Some clones in this sample may be carry-over from other donors' samples.

The gene calls are TRBV6-4 and TRBJ2-1; D remains ambiguous. Germline CDR1 reads MRHNA; CDR2 reads SNTAGT. The CDR3 is 12 residues long. The V end was cut by 5 bases, the J end by 5 bases, with 7 bases between. CDR3 bases: TGTGCCAGCAGTCCGGATCACAATGAGCAGTTCTTC. Translation gives CASSPDHNEQFF.

J is TRBJ1-1 and V is TRBV27; 11 bases map to TRBD1. Germline lookup yields CDR1 MNHEY and CDR2 SMNVEV (reference sequence). The ends lost 5 bases at V and 0 bases at J; junction bases unmatched: 5. This CDR3 is 16 amino acids long. The DNA of the CDR3 is TGTGCCAGCAGTCCGTGGACAGGGGGCATGAACACTGAAGCTTTCTTT. Translating gives CASSPWTGGMNTEAFF.

The chain recombines TRBV19 with TRBJ1-4, with 8 bases lining up with TRBD1. This CDR3 is 14 amino acids long. CDR1 is LNHDA, CDR2 SQIVND, per germline (reference sequence). V lost 3 bases, J lost 3 bases, and 0 bases stayed unmatched. DNA for the CDR3: TGTGCCAGTAGTATGGGACAGGCTAATGAAAAACTGTTTTTT. Residues: CASSMGQANEKLFF.

The count of this clone is one. This may arise from a read error, as a much more abundant clone is one base away. This chain joins TRBV7-8 and TRBJ2-1; D not resolved. The CDR3 runs 11 residues. Trimming took off 7 bases at V and 4 bases at J, with 5 bases between the two ends. Per the germline V gene, CDR1 is SGHVS and CDR2 is FQNEAQ. The CDR3 spells CASTDYNEQFF. The CDR3 bases are TGTGCCAGCACCGATTACAATGAGCAGTTCTTC. Filled out from reference TRBV7-8 and TRBJ2-1, the complete variable domain reads GAGVSQSPRYKVAKRGQDVALRCDPISGHVSLFWYQQALGQGPEFLTYFQNEAQLDKSGLPSDRFFAERPEGSVSTLKIQRTQQEDSAVYLCASTDYNEQFFGPGTRLTVL.

V usage is TRBV15 and J usage is TRBJ2-3; D not resolved. The CDR3 extends over 13 amino acids. V was shortened by 1 base and J by 6 bases, with 8 bases between the two germline ends. The germline CDR1 and CDR2 sequences are LNHNV and YYDKDF (reference sequence). The CDR3 loop reads CATSRVYEDTQYF. In DNA form, the CDR3 reads TGTGCCACCAGCAGAGTCTACGAGGATACGCAGTATTTT.

This CDR3 is CASSFIPGPNTGELFF. The CDR3 coding sequence is TGTGCCAGCAGCTTCATTCCGGGACCTAATACCGGGGAGCTGTTTTTT. The rearrangement uses TRBV5-5 and TRBJ2-2, with D perhaps TRBD1 or TRBD2 (5 bases each). This CDR3 has 16 residues. Trimming cost V 2 bases and J 5 bases, with 16 bases left between them. CDR1 is SGHKS and CDR2 is YYEKEE in the germline V gene (reference sequence).

The chain is built from TRBV28 and TRBJ1-4; 9 nucleotides line up with TRBD1. V shed 5 bases, J shed 8 bases, and the junction held 15 bases outside the gene matches. The CDR3 is made up of 17 amino acids. Per the germline V gene, CDR1 is MDHEN and CDR2 is SYDVKM. The chain's CDR3 is CASSTLYRDRDREKLFF. The DNA for the CDR3 is TGTGCCAGCAGTACGCTCTACCGGGACAGGGATAGGGAAAAACTGTTTTTT.

The chain joins TRBV5-1 to TRBJ2-7; D is undetermined. The germline gives CDR1 SGHRS, CDR2 YFSETQ. V dropped 5 bases and J dropped 1 base, with 13 bases sitting between them. The CDR3 contains 14 residues. The CDR3 sequence is CASREMTDSYEQYF. The CDR3 bases are TGCGCCAGCAGAGAGATGACGGATTCCTACGAGCAGTACTTC.

CDR3 nucleotides: TGCGCCAGCAGCTTGGACGACAGCTACACTGAAGCTTTCTTT. It yields the protein CASSLDDSYTEAFF. The chain has TRBV5-1 and TRBJ1-1; tentatively, D is TRBD1 (5 bases). V dropped 0 bases and J dropped 3 bases, with 9 bases sitting between them. This CDR3 comprises 14 residues. Per the germline V gene, CDR1 is SGHRS and CDR2 is YFSETQ. Full variable domain (rest looked up from reference TRBV5-1 and TRBJ1-1): KAGVTQTPRYLIKTRGQQVTLSCSPISGHRSVSWYQQTPGQGLQFLFEYFSETQRNKGNFPGRFSGRQFSNSRSEMNVSTLELGDSALYLCASSLDDSYTEAFFGQGTRLTVV.

The V and J genes are TRBV6-5 and TRBJ2-3; D assignment may be TRBD1 or TRBD2 (5 bases each). Germline CDR1 is MNHEY and CDR2 is SVGAGI. V gave up 6 bases and J gave up 9 bases, with 19 bases separating them. CDR3 length equals 14 residues. CDR3 protein: CASSTGTIEGTQYF. CDR3 in DNA: TGTGCCAGCAGCACCGGGACGATCGAAGGGACGCAGTATTTT.

The V call is TRBV6-6, the J call TRBJ1-2, with 7 bases aligning to TRBD1. Trimming at V came to 5 bases and at J to 4 bases, leaving 4 bases not matched to a gene. The CDR3 extends over 13 amino acids. CDR1 and CDR2 (germline): MNHNY, SVGAGI (reference sequence). The CDR3 loop is CASSRGTAYGYTF. As DNA, the CDR3 is TGTGCCAGCAGTCGCGGGACAGCCTATGGCTACACCTTC.

CDR3 residues: CASNLQATTYGYTF. The CDR3 nucleotides read TGTGCCAGTAACCTACAGGCCACGACTTATGGCTACACCTTC. This chain links TRBV19 with TRBJ1-2, with D perhaps TRBD1 (5 bases). V lost 7 bases and J lost 5, with 17 bases in between. Germline V gene lookup returns CDR1 LNHDA and CDR2 SQIVND (reference sequence). CDR3 size: 14 residues.

The chain is built from TRBV5-1 and TRBJ1-2; D unclear. Germline V lookup: CDR1 SGHRS, CDR2 YFSETQ. This CDR3 has 16 amino acids. Trimming took off 0 bases at V and 1 base at J, with 13 bases between the two ends. As DNA, the CDR3 is TGCGCCAGCAGCTTGGGATCGCAGACCCTTAACTATGGCTACACCTTC. Encoded protein: CASSLGSQTLNYGYTF.

This rearrangement joins TRBV15 to TRBJ1-5; 9 bases map to TRBD1. The CDR3 length is 16 residues. Germline V gene data show CDR1 as LNHNV and CDR2 as YYDKDF (reference sequence). V trimming: 3 bases; J trimming: 2 bases; junction bases outside the gene matches: 5. This CDR3 is CATSRTGGVGNQPQHF. In DNA, the CDR3 is TGTGCCACCAGCAGGACAGGGGGGGTCGGCAATCAGCCCCAGCATTTT.

For this clone: The sample contains more than one DNA sequence encoding this CDR3. The rearrangement links TRBV5-1 to TRBJ2-1; 9 bases align to TRBD2. Germline CDR1 and CDR2: SGHRS and YFSETQ. The CDR3 totals 16 residues. J was trimmed by 4 bases and V by 2 bases; bases with no gene match: 7. The CDR3 reads CASSLTGTSSYNEQFF. The CDR3 region has the DNA TGCGCCAGCAGCTTAACCGGGACTAGCAGTTACAATGAGCAGTTCTTC.

This clone was recorded only once. V gene TRBV5-4 combines with J gene TRBJ1-6; D is unresolved. The CDR3 contains 15 residues. V was pared by 0 bases and J by 3 bases, with 7 bases between. CDR1 and CDR2 from the germline V gene are SGHNT and YYREEE (reference sequence). Here the CDR3 DNA reads TGTGCCAGCAGCTTGGGGACGATCTATAATTCACCCCTCCACTTT. This translates into CASSLGTIYNSPLHF. Full variable domain (remainder filled in from reference TRBV5-4 and TRBJ1-6): ETGVTQSPTHLIKTRGQQVTLRCSSQSGHNTVSWYQQALGQGPQFIFQYYREEENGRGNFPPRFSGLQFPNYSSELNVNALELDDSALYLCASSLGTIYNSPLHFGNGTRLTVT.

The rearrangement joins TRBV5-1 to TRBJ2-1; D is possibly TRBD2 (6 bases). Between the trimmed V and J ends, which lost 4 bases and 1 base, there was a span of 15 bases. The germline V gene has CDR1 SGHRS and CDR2 YFSETQ. The CDR3 spans 16 residues. DNA of the CDR3: TGCGCCAGCAGCATTGGGACGGGGAGGTCCTACAATGAGCAGTTCTTC. Its translation is CASSIGTGRSYNEQFF.

V usage is TRBV29-1 and J usage is TRBJ1-2, with D tentatively TRBD1 (6 bases). Per germline, CDR1 SQVTM and CDR2 ANQGSEA. The CDR3 contains 14 residues. Trimming shortened V by 3 bases and J by 3 bases, and 14 bases separated the two germline ends. CDR3 in DNA: TGCAGCGTTGAGGGGGGGCCTCAGGACTATGGCTACACCTTC. Amino acid sequence: CSVEGGPQDYGYTF.

A word on this clone: Different DNA sequences within this sample yield the same CDR3. The genes are TRBV7-2 and TRBJ2-2; no clear D gene. The V and J ends lost 1 base and 1 base respectively, with 7 bases between them. This CDR3 region has 15 residues. Germline V lookup: CDR1 SGHTA, CDR2 FQGNSA. The CDR3 DNA reads TGTGCCAGCAGCTTAGACTGGAGGAACACCGGGGAGCTGTTTTTT. Protein sequence: CASSLDWRNTGELFF. Combining the CDR3 with reference TRBV7-2 and TRBJ2-2 gives the whole variable domain GAGVSQSPSNKVTEKGKDVELRCDPISGHTALYWYRQSLGQGLEFLIYFQGNSAPDKSGLPSDRFSAERTGGSVSTLTIQRTQQEDSAVYLCASSLDWRNTGELFFGEGSRLTVL.

The chain links TRBV7-9 to TRBJ1-2; TRBD1 agrees at 7 bases. V gave up 5 bases and J gave up 7 bases; unmatched junction bases: 16. Germline V lookup: CDR1 SEHNR, CDR2 FQNEAQ (reference sequence). The CDR3 loop spans 16 amino acids. The CDR3 loop is CASSPHDRVVFRGYTF. The CDR3 DNA reads as TGTGCCAGCAGCCCCCATGACAGGGTTGTTTTTCGTGGCTACACCTTC.